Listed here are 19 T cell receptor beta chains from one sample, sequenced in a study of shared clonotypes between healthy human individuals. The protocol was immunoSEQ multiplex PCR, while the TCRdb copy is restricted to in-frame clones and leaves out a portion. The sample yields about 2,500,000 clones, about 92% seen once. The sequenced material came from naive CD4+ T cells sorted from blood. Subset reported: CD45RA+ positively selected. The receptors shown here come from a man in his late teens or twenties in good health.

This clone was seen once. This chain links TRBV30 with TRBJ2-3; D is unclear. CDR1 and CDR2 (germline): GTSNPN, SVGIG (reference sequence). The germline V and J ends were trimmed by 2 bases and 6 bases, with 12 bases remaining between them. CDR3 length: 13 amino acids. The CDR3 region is CAWSRQWGDTQYF. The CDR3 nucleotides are TGTGCCTGGAGTCGTCAGTGGGGTGATACGCAGTATTTT.

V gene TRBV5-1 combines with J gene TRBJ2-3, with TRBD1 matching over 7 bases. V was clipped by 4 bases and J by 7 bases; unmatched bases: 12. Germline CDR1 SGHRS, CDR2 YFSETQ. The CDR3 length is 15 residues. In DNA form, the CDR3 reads TGCGCCAGCAGCCACCCCGGGACAGTTAGCCATACGCAGTATTTT. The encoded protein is CASSHPGTVSHTQYF.

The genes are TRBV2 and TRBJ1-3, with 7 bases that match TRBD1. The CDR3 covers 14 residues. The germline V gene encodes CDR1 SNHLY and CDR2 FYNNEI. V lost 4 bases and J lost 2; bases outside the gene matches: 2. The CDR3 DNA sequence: TGTGCCAGCAGTGGGGGGACAGCTGGAAACACCATATATTTT. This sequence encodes CASSGGTAGNTIYF.

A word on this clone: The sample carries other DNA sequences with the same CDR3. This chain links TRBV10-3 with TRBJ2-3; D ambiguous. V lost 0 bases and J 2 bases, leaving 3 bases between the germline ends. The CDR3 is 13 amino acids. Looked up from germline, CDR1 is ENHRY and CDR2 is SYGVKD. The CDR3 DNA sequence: TGTGCCATCAGTGAGTCCCACACAGATACGCAGTATTTT. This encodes CAISESHTDTQYF.

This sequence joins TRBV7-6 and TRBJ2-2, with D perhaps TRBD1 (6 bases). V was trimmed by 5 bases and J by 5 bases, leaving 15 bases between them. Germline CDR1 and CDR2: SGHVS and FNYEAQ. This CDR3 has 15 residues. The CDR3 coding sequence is TGTGCCAGCAGCCTCAGGACAGCCGGGACCGGGGAGCTGTTTTTT. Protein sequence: CASSLRTAGTGELFF.

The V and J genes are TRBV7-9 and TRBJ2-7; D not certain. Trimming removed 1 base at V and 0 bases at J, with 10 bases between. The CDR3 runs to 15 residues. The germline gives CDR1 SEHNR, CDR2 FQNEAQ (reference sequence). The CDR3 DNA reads TGTGCCAGCAGCTTAGAAGGCAGGAGCTCCTACGAGCAGTACTTC. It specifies CASSLEGRSSYEQYF. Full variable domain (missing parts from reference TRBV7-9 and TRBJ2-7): DTGVSQNPRHKITKRGQNVTFRCDPISEHNRLYWYRQTLGQGPEFLTYFQNEAQLEKSRLLSDRFSAERPKGSFSTLEIQRTEQGDSAMYLCASSLEGRSSYEQYFGPGTRLTVT.

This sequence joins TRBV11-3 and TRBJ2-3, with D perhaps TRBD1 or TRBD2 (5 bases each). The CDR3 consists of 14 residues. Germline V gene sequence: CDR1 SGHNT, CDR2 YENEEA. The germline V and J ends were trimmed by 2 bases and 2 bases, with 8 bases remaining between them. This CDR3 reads CASSLWGITDTQYF. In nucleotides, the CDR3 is TGTGCCAGCAGCTTATGGGGGATCACAGATACGCAGTATTTT.

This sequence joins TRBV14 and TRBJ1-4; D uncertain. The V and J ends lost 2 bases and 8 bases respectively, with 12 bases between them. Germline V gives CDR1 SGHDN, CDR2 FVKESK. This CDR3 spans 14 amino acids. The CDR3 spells CASSQRLGVEKLFF. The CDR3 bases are TGTGCCAGCAGCCAACGATTGGGAGTAGAAAAACTGTTTTTT.

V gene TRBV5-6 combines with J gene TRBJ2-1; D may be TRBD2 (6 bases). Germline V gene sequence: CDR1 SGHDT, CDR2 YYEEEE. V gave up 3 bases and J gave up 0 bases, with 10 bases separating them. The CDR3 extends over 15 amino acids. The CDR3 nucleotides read TGTGCCAGCAGCTGGGACTCGCGCTCCTACAATGAGCAGTTCTTC. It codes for CASSWDSRSYNEQFF.

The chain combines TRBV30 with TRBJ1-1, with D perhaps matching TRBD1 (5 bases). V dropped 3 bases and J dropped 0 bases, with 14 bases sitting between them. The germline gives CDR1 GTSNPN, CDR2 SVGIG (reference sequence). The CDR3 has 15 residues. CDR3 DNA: TGTGCCTGGAGGGGGAACAGGAAAATGAACACTGAAGCTTTCTTT. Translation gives CAWRGNRKMNTEAFF.

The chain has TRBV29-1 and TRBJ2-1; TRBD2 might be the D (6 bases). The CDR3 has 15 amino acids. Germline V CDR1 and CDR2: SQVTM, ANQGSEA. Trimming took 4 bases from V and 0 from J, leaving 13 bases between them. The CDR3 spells CSVVGGAPSYNEQFF. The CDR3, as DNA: TGCAGCGTTGTAGGCGGGGCACCCTCCTACAATGAGCAGTTCTTC.

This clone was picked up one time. The CDR3 DNA reads as TGTGCCAGCATCCCGACGGCCTATAATTCACCCCTCCACTTT. Its translation: CASIPTAYNSPLHF. The chain couples TRBV28 to TRBJ1-6; D unclear. The V gene lost 7 bases and the J gene lost 2 bases, with 9 bases spanning the gap. Per germline, CDR1 MDHEN and CDR2 SYDVKM. CDR3 size: 14 residues.

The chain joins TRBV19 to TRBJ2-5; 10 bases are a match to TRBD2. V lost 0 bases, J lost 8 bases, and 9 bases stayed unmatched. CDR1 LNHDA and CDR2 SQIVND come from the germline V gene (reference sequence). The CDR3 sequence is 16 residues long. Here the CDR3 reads CASSIDPSSGGLTQYF. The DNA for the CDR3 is TGTGCCAGTAGTATAGACCCGTCTAGCGGGGGCCTTACCCAGTACTTC.

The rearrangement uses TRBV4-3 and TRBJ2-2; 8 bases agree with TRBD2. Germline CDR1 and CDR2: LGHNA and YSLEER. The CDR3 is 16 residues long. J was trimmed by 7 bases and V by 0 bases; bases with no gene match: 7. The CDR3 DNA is TGCGCCAGCAGCCAAGATAGGACTAGCTTCGGCGGGGAGCTGTTTTTT. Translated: CASSQDRTSFGGELFF.

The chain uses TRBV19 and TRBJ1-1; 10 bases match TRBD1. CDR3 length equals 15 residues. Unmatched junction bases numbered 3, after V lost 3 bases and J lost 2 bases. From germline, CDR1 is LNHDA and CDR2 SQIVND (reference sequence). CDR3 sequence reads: CASSMGQGRNTEAFF. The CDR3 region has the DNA TGTGCCAGTAGTATGGGACAGGGGAGAAACACTGAAGCTTTCTTT.

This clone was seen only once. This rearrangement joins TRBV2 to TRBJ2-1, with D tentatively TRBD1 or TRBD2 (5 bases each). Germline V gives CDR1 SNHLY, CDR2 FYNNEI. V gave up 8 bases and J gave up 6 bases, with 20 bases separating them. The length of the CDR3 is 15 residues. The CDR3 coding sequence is TGTGCCAGCCAAGTCAGGGTGGGTGGGACCAATGAGCAGTTCTTC. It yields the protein CASQVRVGGTNEQFF.

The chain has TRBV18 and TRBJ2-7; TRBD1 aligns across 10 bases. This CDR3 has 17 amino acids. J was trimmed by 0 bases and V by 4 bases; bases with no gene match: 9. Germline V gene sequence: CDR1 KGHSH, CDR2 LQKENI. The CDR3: CASSQITGQGVSYEQYF. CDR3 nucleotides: TGTGCCAGCTCACAGATAACAGGACAGGGGGTCTCCTACGAGCAGTACTTC.

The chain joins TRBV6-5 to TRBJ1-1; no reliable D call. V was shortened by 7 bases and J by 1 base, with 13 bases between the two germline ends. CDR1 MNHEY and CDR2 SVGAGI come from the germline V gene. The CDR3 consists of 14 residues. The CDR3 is CASTPGSANTEAFF. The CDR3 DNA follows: TGTGCCAGCACCCCAGGATCTGCGAACACTGAAGCTTTCTTT.

The chain's CDR3 is CASSPPARDSGNTIYF. The CDR3 DNA sequence: TGTGCCAGCTCACCACCGGCCAGGGATTCTGGAAACACCATATATTTT. V usage is TRBV18 and J usage is TRBJ1-3; D perhaps matches TRBD1 (5 bases). CDR3 size: 16 residues. Trimming cost V 0 bases and J 1 base, with 10 bases left between them. Germline lookup yields CDR1 KGHSH and CDR2 LQKENI.